These 17 T cell receptor beta chains were sequenced from one sample in a study of T cell changes during pregnancy in multiple sclerosis. The data were produced by immunoSEQ multiplex PCR, yet TCRdb's version contains in-frame clones alone and is incomplete. The repertoire holds about 60,000 clones, with roughly nine tenths as singletons. The specimen was CD4+ T cells from peripheral blood mononuclear cells, collected after pregnancy. These receptors were obtained from a female donor in good health, enrolled as a control in a pregnancy study.

This chain links TRBV19 with TRBJ1-1; D is possibly TRBD1 (6 bases). This CDR3 is built from 14 residues. CDR1 is LNHDA and CDR2 is SQIVND in the germline V gene (reference sequence). Trimming stripped 1 base from V and 4 bases from J, with 10 bases between. The CDR3 spells CASSIGGRRTEAFF. CDR3 coding DNA: TGTGCCAGTAGTATAGGGGGGCGACGCACTGAAGCTTTCTTT.

This clone was seen a single time. V is TRBV18 and J is TRBJ2-1, with a weak D call TRBD1 (6 bases). There are 15 residues in the CDR3. CDR1 is KGHSH and CDR2 is LQKENI in the germline V gene. V was trimmed by 4 bases and J by 2 bases, leaving 12 bases between them. CDR3 loop: CASSLDRPPYNEQFF. The CDR3, as DNA: TGTGCCAGCTCACTTGACAGGCCTCCCTACAATGAGCAGTTCTTC.

This clone appeared once. The chain uses TRBV6-1 and TRBJ2-1, with a possible D match to TRBD2 (5 bases). The CDR3 is 13 residues long. Per germline, CDR1 MNHNS and CDR2 SASEGT. Trimming took 3 bases from V and 3 from J, leaving 6 bases between them. The CDR3 region has the DNA TGTGCCAGCAGTGATCGGGGCTACAATGAGCAGTTCTTC. It codes for CASSDRGYNEQFF.

The chain employs TRBV2 and TRBJ1-1; TRBD1 aligns across 9 bases. The CDR3 is made up of 12 amino acids. Germline values: CDR1 SNHLY, CDR2 FYNNEI. Unmatched junction bases numbered 5, after V lost 7 bases and J lost 8 bases. For the CDR3, the DNA is TGTGCCAGCATCAAGGACAGGGGAGAAGCTTTCTTT. Residues: CASIKDRGEAFF.

This clone has a handful of counts. The V gene is TRBV19, the J gene TRBJ2-3; 8 bases are shared with TRBD2. CDR1 and CDR2 (germline): LNHDA, SQIVND (reference sequence). With V trimmed by 3 bases and J by 6 bases, 11 bases remained unmatched. The CDR3 sequence is 16 residues long. The CDR3 protein is CASSITPGQRGDTQYF. The DNA of the CDR3 is TGTGCCAGTAGTATCACTCCGGGGCAGCGGGGGGATACGCAGTATTTT.

The V call is TRBV6-6, the J call TRBJ1-4; 7 bases align to TRBD1. CDR3 length equals 14 residues. Per the germline V gene, CDR1 is MNHNY and CDR2 is SVGAGI (reference sequence). V was pared by 5 bases and J by 5 bases, with 5 bases of the junction left unmatched. The CDR3 sequence: CASSRGQFNEKLFF. The DNA of the CDR3 is TGTGCCAGCAGTAGGGGACAGTTCAATGAAAAACTGTTTTTT.

This CDR3 reads CASSVVGQSSYNEQFF. CDR3 DNA: TGTGCCAGCAGCGTAGTGGGACAGAGCTCCTACAATGAGCAGTTCTTC. This rearrangement joins TRBV9 to TRBJ2-1; 7 positions agree with TRBD1. CDR1 and CDR2 from the germline V gene are SGDLS and YYNGEE. V lost 0 bases to trimming and J lost 0 bases; unmatched junction nucleotides: 3. The CDR3 has 16 amino acids.

The chain links TRBV9 to TRBJ2-3; D is possibly TRBD2 (7 bases). This CDR3 contains 14 residues. Germline loops: CDR1 SGDLS, CDR2 YYNGEE. Between the trimmed V and J ends, which lost 7 bases and 2 bases, there was a span of 14 bases. CDR3 nucleotides: TGTGCCAGCGGGGGGCGGGGGCTCACAGATACGCAGTATTTT. It encodes CASGGRGLTDTQYF.

This clone was observed a handful of times. The V call is TRBV19, the J call TRBJ1-1, with a weak D call TRBD1 (5 bases). Germline V gene data show CDR1 as LNHDA and CDR2 as SQIVND (reference sequence). This CDR3 comprises 13 residues. V lost 7 bases and J lost 0, with 9 bases in between. Here the CDR3 DNA reads TGTGCCAGTAACAGGCGGATGAACACTGAAGCTTTCTTT. As protein: CASNRRMNTEAFF.

The chain links TRBV5-1 to TRBJ1-4, with TRBD1 matching 8 bases. This CDR3 region has 16 residues. The germline gives CDR1 SGHRS, CDR2 YFSETQ. Trimming at V came to 0 bases and at J to 7 bases, leaving 8 bases not matched to a gene. The CDR3 region has the DNA TGCGCCAGCAGCTTGGGACGGACAGGGATGGGTGAAAAACTGTTTTTT. Residues: CASSLGRTGMGEKLFF. Full variable domain (rest looked up from reference TRBV5-1 and TRBJ1-4): KAGVTQTPRYLIKTRGQQVTLSCSPISGHRSVSWYQQTPGQGLQFLFEYFSETQRNKGNFPGRFSGRQFSNSRSEMNVSTLELGDSALYLCASSLGRTGMGEKLFFGSGTQLSVL.

The chain has TRBV2 and TRBJ1-1; a weak D match, TRBD1 (5 bases). Trimming took 5 bases from V and 4 from J, leaving 14 bases between them. In germline, CDR1 is SNHLY, CDR2 FYNNEI. This CDR3 has 14 residues. Here the CDR3 reads CASSSQGDGTEAFF. CDR3 DNA: TGTGCCAGCAGTTCTCAGGGCGATGGCACTGAAGCTTTCTTT.

The chain is built from TRBV6-6 and TRBJ2-7, with 8 positions matching TRBD1. CDR1 is MNHNY, CDR2 SVGAGI, per germline (reference sequence). The CDR3 consists of 14 residues. The V gene end was trimmed by 4 bases and the J gene end by 11 bases; junction bases not matched to a gene: 13. The CDR3 bases are TGTGCCAGCAGTTCCCTGATCGGACAGGGCGGGGAGTACTTC. This codes for CASSSLIGQGGEYF.

The chain joins TRBV2 to TRBJ1-5; D gene ambiguous. The CDR3 spans 15 residues. CDR1 and CDR2 (germline): SNHLY, FYNNEI. V lost 4 bases and J lost 0, with 10 bases in between. The CDR3 sequence is CASSVYGDSNQPQHF. In nucleotides, the CDR3 is TGTGCCAGCAGTGTATACGGAGATAGCAATCAGCCCCAGCATTTT. The full variable domain, in which reference TRBV2 and TRBJ1-5 provide the parts outside the CDR3, is EPEVTQTPSHQVTQMGQEVILRCVPISNHLYFYWYRQILGQKVEFLVSFYNNEISEKSEIFDDQFSVERPDGSNFTLKIRSTKLEDSAMYFCASSVYGDSNQPQHFGDGTRLSIL.

The rearrangement uses TRBV4-3 and TRBJ2-1; no reliable D call. Germline V gene data show CDR1 as LGHNA and CDR2 as YSLEER. The CDR3 spans 15 residues. Trimming left V 2 bases short and J 2 bases short, with 10 bases between. The CDR3 DNA is TGCGCCAGCAGCCAACGGAGCGTACCCTACAATGAGCAGTTCTTC. Residues: CASSQRSVPYNEQFF.

The J gene is TRBJ2-5, the V gene TRBV7-2, with D unresolved. Looked up from germline, CDR1 is SGHTA and CDR2 is FQGNSA. Trimming pared 2 bases from V and 5 bases from J, leaving 12 bases between. The CDR3 spans 14 residues. For the CDR3, the DNA is TGTGCCAGCAGCTTACCAGGCAAGGCGGAGACCCAGTACTTC. Its protein is CASSLPGKAETQYF.

The chain joins TRBV30 to TRBJ2-5; 8 bases fit TRBD1. The closer fit of TRBJ2-7 to the DNA end suggests the J call may be wrong. Germline-derived CDR1 and CDR2 are GTSNPN and SVGIG (reference sequence). The CDR3 length is 14 residues. DNA of the CDR3: TGTGCCTGGAGGCGGACAGGGCTCGCCTACGAGCAGTACTTC. Amino acids: CAWRRTGLAYEQYF.

This chain joins TRBV7-3 and TRBJ2-1; 12 bases map to TRBD2. The CDR3 is 17 amino acids. Germline V gives CDR1 SGHTA, CDR2 FQGTGA. Losses at the gene ends were 2 bases for V and 7 bases for J; bases not matched to a gene: 9. DNA of the CDR3: TGTGCCAGCAGCTTAGGGCTAGCGGGGGGGGTGAGGAATGAGCAGTTCTTC. It codes for CASSLGLAGGVRNEQFF.